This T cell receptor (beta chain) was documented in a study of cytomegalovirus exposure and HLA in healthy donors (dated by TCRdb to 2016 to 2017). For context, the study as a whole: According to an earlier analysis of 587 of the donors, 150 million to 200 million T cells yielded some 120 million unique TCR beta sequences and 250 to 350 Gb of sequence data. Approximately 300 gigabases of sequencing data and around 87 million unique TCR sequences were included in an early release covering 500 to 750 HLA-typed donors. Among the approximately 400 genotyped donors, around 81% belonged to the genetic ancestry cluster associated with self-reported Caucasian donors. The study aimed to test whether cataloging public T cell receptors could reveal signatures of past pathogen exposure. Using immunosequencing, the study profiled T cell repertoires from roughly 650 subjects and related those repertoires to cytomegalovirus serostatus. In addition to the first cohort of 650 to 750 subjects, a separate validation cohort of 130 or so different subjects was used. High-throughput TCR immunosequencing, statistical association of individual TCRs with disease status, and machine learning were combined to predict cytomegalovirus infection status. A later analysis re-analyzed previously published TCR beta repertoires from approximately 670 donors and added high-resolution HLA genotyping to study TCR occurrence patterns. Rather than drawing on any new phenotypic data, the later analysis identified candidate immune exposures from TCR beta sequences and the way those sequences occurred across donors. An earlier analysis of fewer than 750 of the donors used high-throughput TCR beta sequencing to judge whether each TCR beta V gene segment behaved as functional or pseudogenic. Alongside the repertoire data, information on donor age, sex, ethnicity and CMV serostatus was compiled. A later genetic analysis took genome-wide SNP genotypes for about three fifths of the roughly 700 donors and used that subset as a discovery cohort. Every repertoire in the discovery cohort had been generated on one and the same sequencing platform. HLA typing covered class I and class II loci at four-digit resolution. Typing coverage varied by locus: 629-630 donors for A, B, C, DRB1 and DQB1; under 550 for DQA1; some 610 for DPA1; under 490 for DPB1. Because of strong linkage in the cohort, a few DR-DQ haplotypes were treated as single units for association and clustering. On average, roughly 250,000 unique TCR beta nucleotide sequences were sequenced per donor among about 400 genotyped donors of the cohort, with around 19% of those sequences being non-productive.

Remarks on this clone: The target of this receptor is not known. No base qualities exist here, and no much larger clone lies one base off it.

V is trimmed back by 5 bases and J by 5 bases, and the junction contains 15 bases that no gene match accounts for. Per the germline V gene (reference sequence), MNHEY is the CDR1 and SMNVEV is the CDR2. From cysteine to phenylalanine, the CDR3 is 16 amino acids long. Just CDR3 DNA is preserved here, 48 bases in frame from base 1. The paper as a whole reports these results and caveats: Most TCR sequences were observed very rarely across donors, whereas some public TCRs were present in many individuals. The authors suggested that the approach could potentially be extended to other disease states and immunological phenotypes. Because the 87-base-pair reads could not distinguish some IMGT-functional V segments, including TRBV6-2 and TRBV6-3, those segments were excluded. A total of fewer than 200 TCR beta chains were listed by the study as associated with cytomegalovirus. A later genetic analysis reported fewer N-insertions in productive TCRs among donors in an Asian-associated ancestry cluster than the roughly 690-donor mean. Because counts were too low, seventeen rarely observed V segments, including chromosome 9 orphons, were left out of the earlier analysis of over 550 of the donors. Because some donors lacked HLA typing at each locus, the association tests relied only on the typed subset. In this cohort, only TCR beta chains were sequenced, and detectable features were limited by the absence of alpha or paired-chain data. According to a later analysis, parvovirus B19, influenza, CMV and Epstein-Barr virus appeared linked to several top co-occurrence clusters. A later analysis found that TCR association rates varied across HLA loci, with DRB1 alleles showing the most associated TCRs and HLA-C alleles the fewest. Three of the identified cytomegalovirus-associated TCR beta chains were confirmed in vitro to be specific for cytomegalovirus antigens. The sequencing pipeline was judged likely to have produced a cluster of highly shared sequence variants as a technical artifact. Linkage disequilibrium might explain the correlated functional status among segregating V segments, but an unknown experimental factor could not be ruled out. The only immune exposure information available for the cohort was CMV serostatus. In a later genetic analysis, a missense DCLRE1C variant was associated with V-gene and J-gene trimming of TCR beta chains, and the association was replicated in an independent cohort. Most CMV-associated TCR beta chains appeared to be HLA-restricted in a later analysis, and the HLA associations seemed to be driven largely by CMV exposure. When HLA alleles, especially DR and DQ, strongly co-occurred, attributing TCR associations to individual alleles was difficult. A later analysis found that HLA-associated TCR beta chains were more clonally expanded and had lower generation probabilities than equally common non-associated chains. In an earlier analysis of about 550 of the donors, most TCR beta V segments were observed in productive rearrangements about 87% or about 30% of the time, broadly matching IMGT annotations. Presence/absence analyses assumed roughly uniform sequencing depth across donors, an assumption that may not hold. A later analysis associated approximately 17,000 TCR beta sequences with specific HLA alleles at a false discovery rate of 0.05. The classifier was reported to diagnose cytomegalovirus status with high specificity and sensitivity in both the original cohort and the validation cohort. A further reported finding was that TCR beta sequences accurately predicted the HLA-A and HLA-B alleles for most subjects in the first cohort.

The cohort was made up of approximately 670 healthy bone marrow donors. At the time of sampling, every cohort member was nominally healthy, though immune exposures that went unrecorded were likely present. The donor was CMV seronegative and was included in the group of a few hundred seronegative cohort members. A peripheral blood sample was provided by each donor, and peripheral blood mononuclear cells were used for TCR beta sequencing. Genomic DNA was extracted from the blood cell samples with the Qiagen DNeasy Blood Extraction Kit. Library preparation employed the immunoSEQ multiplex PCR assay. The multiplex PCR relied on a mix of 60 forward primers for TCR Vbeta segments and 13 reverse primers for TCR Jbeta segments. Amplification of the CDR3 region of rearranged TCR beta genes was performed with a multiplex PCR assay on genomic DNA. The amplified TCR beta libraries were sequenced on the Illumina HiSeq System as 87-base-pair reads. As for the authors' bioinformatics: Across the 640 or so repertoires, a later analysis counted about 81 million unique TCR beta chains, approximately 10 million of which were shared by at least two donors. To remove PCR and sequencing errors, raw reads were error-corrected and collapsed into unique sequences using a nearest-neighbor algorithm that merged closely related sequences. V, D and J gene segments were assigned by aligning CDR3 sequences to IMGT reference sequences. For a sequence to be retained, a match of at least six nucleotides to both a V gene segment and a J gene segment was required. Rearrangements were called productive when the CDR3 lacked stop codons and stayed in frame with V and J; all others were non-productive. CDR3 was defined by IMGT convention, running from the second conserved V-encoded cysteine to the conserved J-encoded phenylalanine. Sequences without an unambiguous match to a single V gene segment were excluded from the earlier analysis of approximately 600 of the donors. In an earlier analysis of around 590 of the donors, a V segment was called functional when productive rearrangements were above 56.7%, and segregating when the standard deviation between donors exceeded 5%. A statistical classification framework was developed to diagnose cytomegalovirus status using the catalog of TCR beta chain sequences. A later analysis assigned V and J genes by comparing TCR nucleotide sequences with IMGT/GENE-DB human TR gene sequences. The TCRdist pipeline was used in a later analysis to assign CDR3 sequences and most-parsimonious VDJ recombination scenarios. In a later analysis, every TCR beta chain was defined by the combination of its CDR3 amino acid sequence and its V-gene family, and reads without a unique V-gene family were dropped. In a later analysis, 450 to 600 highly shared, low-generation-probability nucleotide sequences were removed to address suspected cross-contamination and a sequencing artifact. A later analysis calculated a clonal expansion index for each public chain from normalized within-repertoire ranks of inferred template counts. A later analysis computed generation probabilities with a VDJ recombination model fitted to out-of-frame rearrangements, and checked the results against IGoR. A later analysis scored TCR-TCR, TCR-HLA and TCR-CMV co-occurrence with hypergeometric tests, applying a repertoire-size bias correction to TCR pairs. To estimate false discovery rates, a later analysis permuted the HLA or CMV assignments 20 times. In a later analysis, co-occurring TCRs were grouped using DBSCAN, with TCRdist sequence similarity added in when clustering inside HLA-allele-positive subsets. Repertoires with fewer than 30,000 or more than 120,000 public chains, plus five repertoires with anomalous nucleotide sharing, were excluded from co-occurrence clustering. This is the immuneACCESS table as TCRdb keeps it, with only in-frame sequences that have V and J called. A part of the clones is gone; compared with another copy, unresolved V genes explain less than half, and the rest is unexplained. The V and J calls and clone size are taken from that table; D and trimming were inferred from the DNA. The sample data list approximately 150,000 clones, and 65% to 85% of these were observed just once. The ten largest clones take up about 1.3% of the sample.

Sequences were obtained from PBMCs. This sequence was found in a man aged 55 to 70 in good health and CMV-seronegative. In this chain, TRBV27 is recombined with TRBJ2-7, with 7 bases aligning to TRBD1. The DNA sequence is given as TGTGCCAGCAGTCGTCCCGGGACAGTCGAAGGGGACGAGCAGTACTTC. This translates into CASSRPGTVEGDEQYF.